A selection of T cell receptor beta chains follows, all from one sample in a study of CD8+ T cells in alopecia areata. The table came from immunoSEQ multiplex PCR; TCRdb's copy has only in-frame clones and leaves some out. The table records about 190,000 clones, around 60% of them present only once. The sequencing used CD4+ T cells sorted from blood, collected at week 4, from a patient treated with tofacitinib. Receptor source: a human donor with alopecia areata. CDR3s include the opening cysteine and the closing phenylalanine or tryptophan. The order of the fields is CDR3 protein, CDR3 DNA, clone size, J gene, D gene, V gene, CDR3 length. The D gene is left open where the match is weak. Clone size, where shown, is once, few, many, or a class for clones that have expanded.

CASSPDRGPYNEQFF TGTGCCAGCAGCCCAGACAGGGGACCCTACAATGAGCAGTTCTTC many TRBJ2-1 TRBD1 TRBV13 15
CSVRGTGGSYEQYF TGCAGCGTAAGAGGGACAGGGGGTTCCTACGAGCAGTACTTC few TRBJ2-7 TRBD1 TRBV29-1 14
CASSLFMRDTQYF TGTGCCAGCAGTTTATTTATGCGGGATACGCAGTATTTT - TRBJ2-3 - TRBV27 13
CASSHGKEQFF TGCGCCAGCAGCCACGGAAAGGAGCAGTTCTTC - TRBJ2-1 - TRBV5-1 11
CATNGRALVYTF TGTGCCACCAATGGGAGGGCCCTCGTCTACACCTTC - TRBJ1-2 - TRBV6-6 12
CASRKAGSSYNEQFF TGTGCCAGTAGAAAAGCGGGAAGCTCCTACAATGAGCAGTTCTTC - TRBJ2-1 TRBD2 TRBV19 15
CASSSIAGTGHEQFF TGTGCCAGCAGCTCCATAGCGGGTACGGGGCATGAGCAGTTCTTC once TRBJ2-1 TRBD2 TRBV7-3 15
CSVVMDSGANVLTF TGCAGCGTTGTGATGGACTCTGGGGCCAACGTCCTGACTTTC few TRBJ2-6 - TRBV29-1 14
CASSPPGDYGYTF TGTGCCAGCTCACCTCCCGGTGACTATGGCTACACCTTC few TRBJ1-2 - TRBV18 13
CASRVTSGSWNEQFF TGTGCCAGCAGAGTAACTAGCGGGAGTTGGAATGAGCAGTTCTTC - TRBJ2-1 TRBD2 TRBV6-1 15
CASSYQRDKTDTQYF TGTGCCAGCAGCTACCAGCGGGATAAGACAGATACGCAGTATTTT once TRBJ2-3 TRBD2 TRBV14 15
CATSGRQYTQYF TGTGCCACCTCGGGGCGACAATATACGCAGTATTTT - TRBJ2-3 - TRBV27 12
CASSQGRLDEQFF TGCGCCAGCAGCCAAGGTCGCCTGGATGAGCAGTTCTTC - TRBJ2-1 - TRBV4-1 13